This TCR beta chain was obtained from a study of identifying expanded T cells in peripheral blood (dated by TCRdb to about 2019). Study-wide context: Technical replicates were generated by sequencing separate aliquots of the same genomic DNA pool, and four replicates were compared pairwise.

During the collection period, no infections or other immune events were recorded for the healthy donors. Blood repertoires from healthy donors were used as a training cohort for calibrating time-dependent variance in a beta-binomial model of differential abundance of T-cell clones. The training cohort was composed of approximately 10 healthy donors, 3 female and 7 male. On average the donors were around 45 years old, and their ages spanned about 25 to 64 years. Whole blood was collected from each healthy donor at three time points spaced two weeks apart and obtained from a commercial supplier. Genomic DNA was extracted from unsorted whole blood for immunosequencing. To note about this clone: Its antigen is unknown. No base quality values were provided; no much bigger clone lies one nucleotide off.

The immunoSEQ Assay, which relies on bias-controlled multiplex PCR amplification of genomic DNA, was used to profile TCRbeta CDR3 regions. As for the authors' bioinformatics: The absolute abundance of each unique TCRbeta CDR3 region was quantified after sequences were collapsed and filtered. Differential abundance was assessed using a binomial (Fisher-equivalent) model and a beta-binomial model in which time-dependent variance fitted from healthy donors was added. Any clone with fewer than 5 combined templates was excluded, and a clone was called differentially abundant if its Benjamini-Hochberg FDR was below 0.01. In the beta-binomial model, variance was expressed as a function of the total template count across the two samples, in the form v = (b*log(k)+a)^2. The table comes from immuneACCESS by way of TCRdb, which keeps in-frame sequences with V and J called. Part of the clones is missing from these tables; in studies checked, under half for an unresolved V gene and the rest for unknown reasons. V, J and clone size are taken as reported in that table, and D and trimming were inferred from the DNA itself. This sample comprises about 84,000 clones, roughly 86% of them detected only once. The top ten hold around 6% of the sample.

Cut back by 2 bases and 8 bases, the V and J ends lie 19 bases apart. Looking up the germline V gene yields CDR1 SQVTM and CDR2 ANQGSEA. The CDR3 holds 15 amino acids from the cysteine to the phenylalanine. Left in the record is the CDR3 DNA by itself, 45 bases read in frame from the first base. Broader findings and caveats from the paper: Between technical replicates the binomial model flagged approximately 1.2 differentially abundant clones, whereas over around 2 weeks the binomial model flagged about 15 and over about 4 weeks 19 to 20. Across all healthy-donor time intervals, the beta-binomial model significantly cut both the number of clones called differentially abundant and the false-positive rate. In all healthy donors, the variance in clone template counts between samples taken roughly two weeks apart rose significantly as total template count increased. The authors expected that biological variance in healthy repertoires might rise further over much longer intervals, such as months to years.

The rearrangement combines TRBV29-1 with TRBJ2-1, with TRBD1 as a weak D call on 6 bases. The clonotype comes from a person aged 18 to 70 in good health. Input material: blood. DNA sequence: TGCAGCGTTGAAATCGTAGGGGGATCGGCTCATGAGCAGTTCTTC. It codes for CSVEIVGGSAHEQFF.